The T cell receptor beta chain described here comes from a study of blood T cell repertoires in COVID-19. The assay was immunoSEQ multiplex PCR, and TCRdb's table has in-frame clones only and misses some. The sample records roughly 160,000 clones, approximately 90% being singletons. The CDR3 runs 14 residues. Trimming at V came to 7 bases and at J to 7 bases, leaving 8 bases not matched to a gene. Germline-derived CDR1 and CDR2 are SNHLY and FYNNEI. Source material: peripheral blood. The chain employs TRBV2 and TRBJ2-7, with 12 positions matching TRBD2. The receptor's source is a man in his forties or fifties who had recovered from COVID-19. The CDR3 is CASKVPSGREEQYF. The DNA of the CDR3 is TGTGCCAGCAAAGTACCTAGCGGGAGGGAGGAGCAGTACTTC. The variable domain in full, with the rest retrieved from reference TRBV2 and TRBJ2-7, is EPEVTQTPSHQVTQMGQEVILRCVPISNHLYFYWYRQILGQKVEFLVSFYNNEISEKSEIFDDQFSVERPDGSNFTLKIRSTKLEDSAMYFCASKVPSGREEQYFGPGTRLTVT.